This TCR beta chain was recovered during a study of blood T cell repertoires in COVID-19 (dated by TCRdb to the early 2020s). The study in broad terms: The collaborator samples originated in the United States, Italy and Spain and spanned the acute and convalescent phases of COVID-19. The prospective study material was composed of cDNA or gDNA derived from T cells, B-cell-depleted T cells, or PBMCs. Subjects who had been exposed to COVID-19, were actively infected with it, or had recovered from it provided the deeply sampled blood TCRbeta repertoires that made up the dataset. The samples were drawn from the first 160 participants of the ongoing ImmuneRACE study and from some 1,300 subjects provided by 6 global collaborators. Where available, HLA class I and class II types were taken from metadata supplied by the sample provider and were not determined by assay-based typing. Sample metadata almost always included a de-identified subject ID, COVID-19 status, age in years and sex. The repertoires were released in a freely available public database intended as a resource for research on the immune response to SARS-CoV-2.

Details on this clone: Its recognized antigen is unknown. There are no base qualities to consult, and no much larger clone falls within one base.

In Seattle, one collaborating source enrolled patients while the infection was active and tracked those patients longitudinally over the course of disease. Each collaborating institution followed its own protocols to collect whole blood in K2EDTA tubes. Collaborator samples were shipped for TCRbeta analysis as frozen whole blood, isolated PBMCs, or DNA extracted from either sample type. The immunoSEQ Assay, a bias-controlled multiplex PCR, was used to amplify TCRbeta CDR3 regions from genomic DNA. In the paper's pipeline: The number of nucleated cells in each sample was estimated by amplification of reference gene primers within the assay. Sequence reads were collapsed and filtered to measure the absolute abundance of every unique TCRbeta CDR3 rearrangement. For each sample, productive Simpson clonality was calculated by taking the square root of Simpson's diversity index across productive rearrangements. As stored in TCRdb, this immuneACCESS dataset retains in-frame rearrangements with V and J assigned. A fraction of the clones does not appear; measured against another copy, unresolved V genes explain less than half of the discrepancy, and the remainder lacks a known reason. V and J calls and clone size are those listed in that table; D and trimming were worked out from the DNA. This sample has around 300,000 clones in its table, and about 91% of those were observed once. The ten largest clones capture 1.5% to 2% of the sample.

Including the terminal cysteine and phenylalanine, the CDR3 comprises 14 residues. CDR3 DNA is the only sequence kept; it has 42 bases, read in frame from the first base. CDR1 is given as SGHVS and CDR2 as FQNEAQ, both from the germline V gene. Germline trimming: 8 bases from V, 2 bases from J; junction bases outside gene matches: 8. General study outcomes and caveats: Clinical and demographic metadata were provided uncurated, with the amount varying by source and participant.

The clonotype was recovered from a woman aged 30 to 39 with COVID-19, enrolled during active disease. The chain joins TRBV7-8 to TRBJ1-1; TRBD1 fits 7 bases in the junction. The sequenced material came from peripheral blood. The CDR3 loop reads CASRGTEANTEAFF. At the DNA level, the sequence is TGTGCCAGCCGAGGGACAGAGGCTAACACTGAAGCTTTCTTT.